Shown below are 3 T cell receptor beta chains from a single sample sequenced in a study of vaccination effects on CD4 cells after COVID-19. The repertoire was sequenced with immunoSEQ multiplex PCR; TCRdb's copy has only in-frame clones and lacks some. The profile shows 30,000 to 35,000 clones, less than 80% of them singletons. These receptors are not linked to any known antigen. ViraFEST used viral peptide pools to expand antigen-specific CD4+ T cells before sequencing. Following culture for around 10 days, CD4+ T cells were isolated. Vaccine recipients had no previous SARS-CoV-2 infection; their nucleocapsid antibodies were negative. The source material was CD4+ T cells from PBMCs cultured with HCoV-OC43 spike peptides, sampled before COVID-19 vaccination. Subset reported: HCoV-OC43 spike overlapping peptide pool stimulation. Every receptor here comes from a human donor who received a COVID-19 vaccine.

This chain uses TRBV6-2 or TRBV6-3 with TRBJ2-7, with D uncertain. V lost 4 bases to trimming and J lost 3 bases, with 16 bases between them. The CDR3 has 15 amino acids. Germline CDR1 is MNHEY and CDR2 is SVGEGT. The CDR3 region has the DNA TGTGCCAGCAGTTCACCTAGAGGTTACGGCTACGAGCAGTACTTC. Translation gives CASSSPRGYGYEQYF.

The V call is TRBV20-1, the J call TRBJ2-7, with D unclear. CDR1 is DFQATT, CDR2 SNEGSKA, per germline (reference sequence). V lost 3 bases, J lost 4 bases, and 10 bases lay in between. The CDR3 consists of 12 residues. CDR3 protein: CSASGTPYEQYF. The CDR3 DNA is TGCAGTGCTAGTGGCACACCTTACGAGCAGTACTTC.

The chain joins TRBV3-1 (or the pseudogene TRBV3-2) to TRBJ1-2, with 12 bases fitting TRBD1. The CDR3 consists of 15 residues. J lost 6 bases, V lost 4 bases, and 6 bases had no gene match. The germline V gene has CDR1 LGHDT and CDR2 YNNKEL (reference sequence). The chain's CDR3 is CASSPYGTGGDGYTF. The CDR3 DNA is TGTGCCAGCAGCCCTTATGGGACAGGGGGCGATGGCTACACCTTC.